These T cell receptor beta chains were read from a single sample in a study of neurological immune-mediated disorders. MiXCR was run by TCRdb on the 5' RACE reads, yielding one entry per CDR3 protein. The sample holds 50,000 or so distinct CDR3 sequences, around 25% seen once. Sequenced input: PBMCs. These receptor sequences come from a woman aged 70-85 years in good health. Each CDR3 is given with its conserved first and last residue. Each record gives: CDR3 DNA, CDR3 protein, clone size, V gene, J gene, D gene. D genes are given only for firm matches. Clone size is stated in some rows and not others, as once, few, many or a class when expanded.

TGTGCCAGCAGTACCACCCGGGAGACCCAGTACTTC	CASSTTRETQYF	many	TRBV2	TRBJ2-5	-
TGTGCCAGCAGCTTATTGGGGGGGTGGGATGAGCAGTACTTC	CASSLLGGWDEQYF	few	TRBV7-2	TRBJ2-7	TRBD2
TGTGCCAGCAGCTTAACTCCGGCTCTTAATAATTCACCCCTCCACTTT	CASSLTPALNNSPLHF	many	TRBV7-2	TRBJ1-6	-
TGTGCCAGCAGCTTACAGAATTACAATGAGCAGTTCTTC	CASSLQNYNEQFF	many	TRBV7-2	TRBJ2-1	-
TGCGCCAGCAGCTTGAGGCATATCACAGATACGCAGTATTTT	CASSLRHITDTQYF	many	TRBV5-1	TRBJ2-3	-
TGCGCCAGCAGCCACGGGGTCGCTAACTATGGCTACACCTTC	CASSHGVANYGYTF	many	TRBV5-1	TRBJ1-2	-
TGTGCCAGCAGCAGAGGACGGGAGCAGTTCTTC	CASSRGREQFF	-	TRBV7-2	TRBJ2-1	-
TGTGCCAGCAGCTTAGAACGGGCGGGTCGGGCTTTCTTT	CASSLERAGRAFF	-	TRBV7-2	TRBJ1-1	-
TGCGCCAGCAGCTTGACAGAGAACACTGAAGCTTTCTTT	CASSLTENTEAFF	few	TRBV5-1	TRBJ1-1	-
TGCGCCAGCAGCTTGGTAGCGGGAGGGCCGCAAAATGAGCAGTTCTTC	CASSLVAGGPQNEQFF	many	TRBV5-1	TRBJ2-1	TRBD2
TGCAGTGCTACCGGGGCCCGACTAGCGGGAAGCACAGATACGCAGTATTTT	CSATGARLAGSTDTQYF	few	TRBV20-1	TRBJ2-3	TRBD2
TGCGCCAGCAGCCGAGCGGCCAGCTCCTACAATGAGCAGTTCTTC	CASSRAASSYNEQFF	many	TRBV4-1	TRBJ2-1	-
TGTGCCAGCAGCTTGATCCTAACCTTCACAGATACGCAGTATTTT	CASSLILTFTDTQYF	many	TRBV7-2	TRBJ2-3	-
TGTGCCAGCAGCTTAGGAGGGGTATACAGGGAGCAGTACTTC	CASSLGGVYREQYF	many	TRBV7-2	TRBJ2-7	-
TGTGCCAGCTCACCCGTGGGGCTTTCGAACACTGAAGCTTTCTTT	CASSPVGLSNTEAFF	-	TRBV18	TRBJ1-1	-
TGTGCCAGCAGCTTCCCGAACACAGATACGCAGTATTTT	CASSFPNTDTQYF	-	TRBV11-2	TRBJ2-3	-
TGTGCCAGCAGTCTCCGGACGGGGTTGAGCTCAGATACGCAGTATTTT	CASSLRTGLSSDTQYF	many	TRBV27	TRBJ2-3	-
TGTGCCAGCAGTTCTCGGGCAGGGGTGGGCTACACCTTC	CASSSRAGVGYTF	many	TRBV27	TRBJ1-2	-
TGCAGCGTGGAAAGACTCTACTCAATGCCGGGGACAGATACGCAGTATTTT	CSVERLYSMPGTDTQYF	many	TRBV29-1	TRBJ2-3	-
TGCGCCAGCAGCTCATACTTTAATCAGCCCCAGCATTTT	CASSSYFNQPQHF	many	TRBV5-1	TRBJ1-5	-
TGTGCCAGCAGTTCGCGGACAGGGGAGACCCAGTACTTC	CASSSRTGETQYF	-	TRBV12-3/TRBV12-4	TRBJ2-5	TRBD1
TGTGCCAGCAGAGGAAACGGCAATCAGCCCCAGCATTTT	CASRGNGNQPQHF	many	TRBV2	TRBJ1-5	-
TGTGCCAGCAAAGACCAGGTTGGAGATACGCAGTATTTT	CASKDQVGDTQYF	few	TRBV18	TRBJ2-3	-
TGCGCCAGCAGCTTGGGAGGAGCTGTCAATGAGCAGTTCTTC	CASSLGGAVNEQFF	many	TRBV5-1	TRBJ2-1	-
TGTGCCAGCAGTTACGGACTCCTGAACACCGGGGAGCTGTTTTTT	CASSYGLLNTGELFF	many	TRBV6-5	TRBJ2-2	-
TGTGCCAGCGGAACCCGGGACAGGGCGACTGAGCAGTTCTTC	CASGTRDRATEQFF	-	TRBV27	TRBJ2-1	TRBD1
TGTGCCAGCAGCTTCGTTTCTGAAAAACTGTTTTTT	CASSFVSEKLFF	many	TRBV7-2	TRBJ1-4	-
TGTGCCAGCAGTTACGCCCCTATCTTAGCGGGAGATACCTACAATGAGCAGTTCTTC	CASSYAPILAGDTYNEQFF	-	TRBV6-2/TRBV6-3	TRBJ2-1	TRBD2
TGTGCCAGCAGCCCACAGGGTAGCGGGAGGGCCGGGGGGTACGAGCAGTACTTC	CASSPQGSGRAGGYEQYF	many	TRBV9	TRBJ2-7	TRBD2
TGCAGTGCGAAGCGGCCTAGCGGGGAACAAGAGACCCAGTACTTC	CSAKRPSGEQETQYF	-	TRBV20-1	TRBJ2-5	TRBD2
TGTGCCAGCAGCGGGGCCCGGGACAGATCGTACTCTGGGGCCAACGTCCTGACTTTC	CASSGARDRSYSGANVLTF	many	TRBV5-4	TRBJ2-6	TRBD1
TGTGCCAGCAGTCCTGGGGGACGGGGGCAAGAGACCCAGTACTTC	CASSPGGRGQETQYF	-	TRBV25-1	TRBJ2-5	-
TGTGCCAGCAGTTCGCGGGGGCGACTCTCCTACAATGAGCAGTTCTTC	CASSSRGRLSYNEQFF	-	TRBV6-2/TRBV6-3	TRBJ2-1	-
TGTGCCAGCAGCCCCTTGCTAGATACGCAGTATTTT	CASSPLLDTQYF	many	TRBV7-2	TRBJ2-3	-
TGTGCCAGCAGCCAAAAGCGGGTTACAGAGGGCTACGAGCAGTACTTC	CASSQKRVTEGYEQYF	many	TRBV7-2	TRBJ2-7	-
TGCAGTGCTAACGGGAGGGCCCTCTATGGCACAGATACGCAGTATTTT	CSANGRALYGTDTQYF	many	TRBV20-1	TRBJ2-3	TRBD2
TGTGCCAGCAGCCCGCTAGCGGGGACCCAAGAGACCCAGTACTTC	CASSPLAGTQETQYF	many	TRBV9	TRBJ2-5	TRBD2
TGTGCCAGCAGAGGGGGGGACGGGGAGCTGTTTTTT	CASRGGDGELFF	many	TRBV28	TRBJ2-2	-
TGCGCCAGCAGCCCGGACGTCTATGAGCAGTTCTTC	CASSPDVYEQFF	many	TRBV5-1	TRBJ2-1	-
TGCAGTGCTAGGCCCCCAGGAATGAACACTGAAGCTTTCTTT	CSARPPGMNTEAFF	many	TRBV20-1	TRBJ1-1	-
TGTGCCAGCAGCTTTACAGGGGTTGGAGAACAGCCCCAGCATTTT	CASSFTGVGEQPQHF	many	TRBV12-3/TRBV12-4	TRBJ1-5	TRBD1